One sample yielded the 14 T cell receptor beta chains listed below, sequenced in a study of identifying expanded T cells in peripheral blood. The method was immunoSEQ multiplex PCR; TCRdb's version includes in-frame clones alone and lacks a portion of them. Altogether about 90,000 clones are present, roughly 86% being singletons, with the ten largest covering roughly 5.3%. Sequencing was done on a sample of blood. These receptors all stem from a person between 18 and 75 years old in good health.

This chain joins TRBV5-1 and TRBJ1-1; TRBD1 matches at 9 bases. Trimming removed 4 bases from V and 1 base from J; junction bases left unmatched: 8. CDR1 and CDR2 from the germline V gene are SGHRS and YFSETQ. There are 16 residues in the CDR3. The DNA for the CDR3 is TGCGCCAGCAGCCGATCGGGACAGGGTGGGAACACTGAAGCTTTCTTT. Amino acid sequence: CASSRSGQGGNTEAFF. Using reference TRBV5-1 and TRBJ1-1 for the parts outside the CDR3, the full variable domain is KAGVTQTPRYLIKTRGQQVTLSCSPISGHRSVSWYQQTPGQGLQFLFEYFSETQRNKGNFPGRFSGRQFSNSRSEMNVSTLELGDSALYLCASSRSGQGGNTEAFFGQGTRLTVV.

The V gene is TRBV27, the J gene TRBJ1-4; tentative D call: TRBD1 (5 bases). The V end was cut by 3 bases, the J end by 7 bases, with 12 bases between. CDR1 MNHEY and CDR2 SMNVEV come from the germline V gene (reference sequence). This CDR3 comprises 14 residues. The CDR3 protein is CASSLLGRGEKLFF. The DNA of the CDR3 is TGTGCCAGCAGTTTGTTGGGGCGCGGTGAAAAACTGTTTTTT.

The rearrangement links TRBV9 to TRBJ1-1; 10 positions agree with TRBD1. This CDR3 contains 17 residues. CDR1 and CDR2 from the germline V gene are SGDLS and YYNGEE. The J segment lost 4 bases and the V segment lost 3 bases, leaving 12 bases of the junction unmatched. CDR3 in amino acids: CASSALGQGNKATEAFF. The DNA for the CDR3 is TGTGCCAGCAGCGCTTTGGGACAGGGGAATAAGGCCACTGAAGCTTTCTTT.

The V call is TRBV27, the J call TRBJ2-1; no reliable D call. CDR1 MNHEY and CDR2 SMNVEV come from the germline V gene (reference sequence). The ends were cut back, 6 bases at V and 2 bases at J, with 8 bases in the middle. The CDR3 has 13 residues. CDR3 sequence reads: CASRRFAYNEQFF. For the CDR3, the DNA is TGTGCCAGCAGGAGGTTCGCCTACAATGAGCAGTTCTTC.

The chain has TRBV7-2 and TRBJ2-1; 10 nucleotides match TRBD2. This CDR3 contains 17 residues. CDR1 and CDR2 from the germline V gene are SGHTA and FQGNSA. Unmatched junction bases numbered 8, after V lost 3 bases and J lost 3 bases. The CDR3 protein is CASSFYPSSGGYNEQFF. The CDR3 nucleotides read TGTGCCAGCAGCTTTTATCCGTCTAGCGGGGGCTACAATGAGCAGTTCTTC.

The genes are TRBV5-4 and TRBJ1-2; a possible D gene is TRBD1 (6 bases). Per the germline V gene, CDR1 is SGHNT and CDR2 is YYREEE (reference sequence). The CDR3 has 15 residues. Trimming shortened V by 2 bases and J by 7 bases, and 18 bases separated the two germline ends. CDR3 sequence reads: CASSLPQGSVGGYTF. CDR3 coding DNA: TGTGCCAGCAGCTTACCCCAGGGGAGTGTCGGTGGCTACACCTTC.

V usage is TRBV11-3 and J usage is TRBJ2-6; D may be TRBD1 (6 bases). Trimming shortened V by 5 bases and J by 4 bases, and 9 bases separated the two germline ends. Per the germline V gene, CDR1 is SGHNT and CDR2 is YENEEA. The CDR3 has 14 amino acids. CDR3 sequence reads: CASSTGSGANVLTF. The DNA of the CDR3 is TGTGCCAGCAGCACAGGGTCGGGGGCCAACGTCCTGACTTTC. Full variable domain (outside the CDR3, taken from reference TRBV11-3 and TRBJ2-6): EAGVVQSPRYKIIEKKQPVAFWCNPISGHNTLYWYLQNLGQGPELLIRYENEEAVDDSQLPKDRFSAERLKGVDSTLKIQPAELGDSAVYLCASSTGSGANVLTFGAGSRLTVL.

The chain uses TRBV11-2 and TRBJ1-6; D is uncertain. V lost 0 bases to trimming and J lost 7 bases, with 10 bases between them. The V gene's germline CDR1 is SGHAT and CDR2 FQNNGV. This CDR3 spans 15 amino acids. DNA of the CDR3: TGTGCCAGCAGCTTAGATTGGGCGGACAATTCACCCCTCCACTTT. It is translated as CASSLDWADNSPLHF.

This chain connects TRBV5-4 to TRBJ1-2; 7 bases align to TRBD1. This CDR3 contains 13 residues. Germline V CDR1 and CDR2: SGHNT, YYREEE (reference sequence). V shed 2 bases, J shed 3 bases, and the junction held 1 base outside the gene matches. The CDR3: CASSFGTDYGYTF. DNA for the CDR3: TGTGCCAGCAGCTTTGGGACAGACTATGGCTACACCTTC.

The chain recombines TRBV14 with TRBJ1-1; D is unclear. Germline V gene sequence: CDR1 SGHDN, CDR2 FVKESK. The germline V and J ends were trimmed by 4 bases and 3 bases, with 9 bases remaining between them. There are 13 residues in the CDR3. This CDR3 reads CASSRNVDTEAFF. The CDR3, as DNA: TGTGCCAGCAGCCGCAATGTGGACACTGAAGCTTTCTTT.

The rearrangement joins TRBV11-2 to TRBJ2-7, with D perhaps TRBD1 (6 bases). This CDR3 is built from 14 residues. Germline V gene data show CDR1 as SGHAT and CDR2 as FQNNGV. The V gene lost 2 bases and the J gene lost 12 bases, with 20 bases spanning the gap. Here the CDR3 DNA reads TGTGCCAGCAGCTTATCTCCCGCGGCGTTCAGGGGGTACTTC. It codes for CASSLSPAAFRGYF.

The J gene is TRBJ2-7, the V gene TRBV4-3; D remains unclear. The V gene lost 3 bases and the J gene lost 6 bases, with 21 bases spanning the gap. This CDR3 has 16 amino acids. Germline CDR1 LGHNA, CDR2 YSLEER. The CDR3 loop is CASSHDLPGAFSEQYF. The CDR3 nucleotides are TGCGCCAGCAGCCATGACCTACCTGGAGCCTTTTCCGAGCAGTACTTC.

The genes are TRBV12-5 and TRBJ1-2; 8 nucleotides align to TRBD1. The trim removed 4 bases at V and 4 bases at J, leaving 2 bases unmatched. The CDR3 spans 13 residues. Per the germline V gene, CDR1 is LGHNT and CDR2 is FRNRAP. The DNA of the CDR3 is TGTGCTAGTGGTTCCGGACAGGGCTATGGCTACACCTTC. Residues: CASGSGQGYGYTF.

V is TRBV11-2 and J is TRBJ2-7; maybe TRBD2 (6 bases). CDR3 length equals 15 residues. V was shortened by 5 bases and J by 3 bases, with 17 bases between the two germline ends. Germline V gene data show CDR1 as SGHAT and CDR2 as FQNNGV. This CDR3 reads CASSAWSEGIYEQYF. For the CDR3, the DNA is TGTGCCAGCAGCGCCTGGTCGGAGGGTATCTACGAGCAGTACTTC.